This TCR beta chain was profiled in a study of blood T cell repertoires in COVID-19. Study as a whole: Some COVID-19 samples were acute and others convalescent; all came from the United States, Italy and Spain. From T cells, B-cell-depleted T cells, or PBMCs came the material, which was cDNA or gDNA.

Authors' methods: Scientists estimated how many nucleated cells there were by amplifying reference gene primers. The data were produced by immunoSEQ multiplex PCR, yet TCRdb's version contains in-frame clones alone and is incomplete. V and J calls and clone size are copied from that table; D and trimming were computed from the DNA. The sample yields about 370,000 clones, around 91% seen once. This CDR3 comprises 14 residues. Trimming removed 7 bases from V and 2 bases from J; junction bases left unmatched: 6. Germline V CDR1 and CDR2: ENHRY, SYGVKD. In this sample, this clone turned up once. Recovered participants had two consecutive negative NP/OP PCR tests, healthcare professional clearance, or symptom resolution.

The chain couples TRBV10-3 to TRBJ2-7; 9 nucleotides align to TRBD1. The sample consisted of PBMCs or T cells enriched from blood (not recorded which). This TCR was sampled from a young man who had recovered from COVID-19. The CDR3 nucleotides are TGTGCCATCAATCCGGGACAGGGTACCTACGAGCAGTACTTC. Amino acids: CAINPGQGTYEQYF.